One and the same sample provided the 29 T cell receptor beta chains below, sequenced in a study of beta chain features in type 1 diabetes. Study-level points and caveats: People with Type 1 diabetes carried modestly yet significantly shorter TCRB CDR3s in all four CD4+ subsets.

Expressed TCRB transcripts were sequenced because the isolated RNA had all been reverse transcribed beforehand. Clones were sequenced by immunoSEQ multiplex PCR, and TCRdb holds only the in-frame ones, with some missing. The profile shows 120,000 or so clones, about 18% of them singletons. These receptors have no known antigen. Material for sequencing was central memory CD4+ T cells from blood. These receptors came from a man in his late teens or twenties with type 1 diabetes.

The chain joins TRBV30 to TRBJ2-5; D call uncertain. Trimming left V 8 bases short and J 0 bases short, with 10 bases between. Germline-derived CDR1 and CDR2 are GTSNPN and SVGIG (reference sequence). The CDR3 length is 12 residues. The CDR3 DNA sequence: TGTGCCCGGGCCATCGACCAAGAGACCCAGTACTTC. This codes for CARAIDQETQYF.

The chain employs TRBV30 and TRBJ1-1; perhaps TRBD1 as D (5 bases). Trimming removed 0 bases from V and 6 bases from J, with 8 bases in between. The CDR3 extends over 12 amino acids. CDR1 and CDR2 (germline): GTSNPN, SVGIG (reference sequence). The DNA for the CDR3 is TGTGCCTGGAGTGTGGGGCACTCTGAAGCTTTCTTT. Residues: CAWSVGHSEAFF.

This clone was found many times. Other DNA variants within this sample encode the same CDR3. The V gene is TRBV5-4, the J gene TRBJ1-4, with 8 bases aligning to TRBD1. CDR3 size: 14 residues. Per the germline V gene, CDR1 is SGHNT and CDR2 is YYREEE (reference sequence). After removal of 1 base from V and 8 bases from J, the junction contained 4 bases not matched to a gene. This chain's CDR3 is CASSLQGAVEKLFF. The CDR3 DNA is TGTGCCAGCAGCTTGCAGGGGGCCGTGGAAAAACTGTTTTTT.

The chain uses TRBV4-2 and TRBJ2-7, with 12 bases aligning to TRBD2. Germline CDR1 LGHNA, CDR2 YNFKEQ. V was pared by 3 bases and J by 5 bases, with 14 bases of the junction left unmatched. The CDR3 covers 18 residues. The CDR3 reads CASSQALRLAGGQDEQYF. The CDR3 bases are TGTGCCAGCAGCCAGGCCCTCCGGCTAGCGGGAGGGCAGGACGAGCAGTACTTC.

This clone was recorded many times. The chain uses TRBV14 and TRBJ2-1, with D tentatively TRBD1 (6 bases). Germline V CDR1 and CDR2: SGHDN, FVKESK. Trimming cost V 4 bases and J 6 bases, with 10 bases left between them. The CDR3 runs to 13 residues. The CDR3 reads CASSPGQFNEQFF. CDR3 DNA: TGTGCCAGCAGCCCCGGACAGTTCAATGAGCAGTTCTTC.

The V call is TRBV7-2, the J call TRBJ2-5, with 12 positions matching TRBD1. Germline assignment: CDR1 SGHTA and CDR2 FQGNSA. This CDR3 is built from 15 residues. V was clipped by 6 bases and J by 5 bases; unmatched bases: 7. CDR3 in amino acids: CASSRDRGRQETQYF. CDR3 sequence (DNA): TGTGCCAGCAGTCGGGACAGGGGGCGACAGGAGACCCAGTACTTC. The variable domain in full, completed from reference TRBV7-2 and TRBJ2-5, reads GAGVSQSPSNKVTEKGKDVELRCDPISGHTALYWYRQSLGQGLEFLIYFQGNSAPDKSGLPSDRFSAERTGGSVSTLTIQRTQQEDSAVYLCASSRDRGRQETQYFGPGTRLLVL.

This clone was seen a few times. The V and J genes are TRBV9 and TRBJ2-6; 7 bases agree with TRBD1. J was trimmed by 0 bases and V by 0 bases; bases with no gene match: 6. Germline assignment: CDR1 SGDLS and CDR2 YYNGEE. The CDR3 consists of 18 residues. The CDR3 sequence: CASSVGGQASSGANVLTF. As DNA, the CDR3 is TGTGCCAGCAGCGTAGGCGGACAGGCCAGCTCTGGGGCCAACGTCCTGACTTTC.

This clone was observed a handful of times. V usage is TRBV19 and J usage is TRBJ2-7; D is undetermined. V lost 5 bases and J 5 bases, leaving 7 bases between the germline ends. CDR1 and CDR2 (germline): LNHDA, SQIVND (reference sequence). The CDR3 is 11 residues long. CDR3 in amino acids: CASSPQDEQYF. The CDR3 DNA reads as TGTGCCAGTAGTCCCCAGGACGAGCAGTACTTC.

This chain links TRBV7-2 with TRBJ2-5, with 7 bases that match TRBD1. The CDR3 sequence is 15 residues long. Per the germline V gene, CDR1 is SGHTA and CDR2 is FQGNSA. J was trimmed by 0 bases and V by 2 bases; bases with no gene match: 3. The CDR3 nucleotides read TGTGCCAGCAGCTTAATGACAGGGAACCAAGAGACCCAGTACTTC. Its translation is CASSLMTGNQETQYF.

There are a few counts of this clone. The sample carries other DNA sequences with the same CDR3. The gene calls are TRBV7-9 and TRBJ2-7, with unresolved D. Trimming left V 1 base short and J 3 bases short, with 7 bases between. The CDR3 runs 13 residues. Germline assignment: CDR1 SEHNR and CDR2 FQNEAQ (reference sequence). CDR3 loop: CASSLDGSYEQYF. The CDR3 DNA sequence: TGTGCCAGCAGCTTAGACGGTAGCTACGAGCAGTACTTC.

This sequence joins TRBV7-2 and TRBJ2-1; TRBD2 aligns across 8 bases. After removal of 2 bases from V and 4 bases from J, the junction contained 7 bases not matched to a gene. The CDR3 consists of 16 residues. Looked up from germline, CDR1 is SGHTA and CDR2 is FQGNSA. CDR3 bases: TGTGCCAGCAGCTTATATACTAGCGGAGGGTACAATGAGCAGTTCTTC. Residues: CASSLYTSGGYNEQFF.

The chain recombines TRBV29-1 with TRBJ1-1; no clear D. This CDR3 has 11 amino acids. The germline V gene encodes CDR1 SQVTM and CDR2 ANQGSEA. With 7 bases removed from V and 1 base from J, the gap between germline ends came to 7 bases. The CDR3 loop is CSASGNTEAFF. The CDR3 region has the DNA TGCAGCGCCTCGGGGAACACTGAAGCTTTCTTT.

This clone has just a few counts. The CDR3 here is CASSPGTGGQPQHF. CDR3 in DNA: TGTGCCAGCAGTCCTGGGACAGGGGGACAGCCCCAGCATTTT. V is TRBV28 and J is TRBJ1-5; 11 bases fit TRBD1. CDR1 and CDR2 from the germline V gene are MDHEN and SYDVKM. V dropped 5 bases and J dropped 7; count of bases not matched to a gene: 4. The CDR3 consists of 14 residues.

The gene calls are TRBV28 and TRBJ1-1; D gene unclear. CDR1 is MDHEN and CDR2 is SYDVKM in the germline V gene. V was shortened by 2 bases and J by 7 bases, with 11 bases between the two germline ends. The CDR3 extends over 13 amino acids. CDR3 in DNA: TGTGCCAGCAGTTTAGTTCCCAGGCTTGAAGCTTTCTTT. This encodes CASSLVPRLEAFF.

This clone was counted between two and nine times. J is TRBJ2-1 and V is TRBV5-1; 10 nucleotides line up with TRBD2. J lost 8 bases, V lost 3 bases, and 11 bases had no gene match. Germline CDR1 SGHRS, CDR2 YFSETQ. There are 16 residues in the CDR3. CDR3: CASSYGSGRFRDEQFF. CDR3 DNA sequence: TGCGCCAGCAGCTATGGTAGCGGGAGGTTTCGCGATGAGCAGTTCTTC.

The gene calls are TRBV5-1 and TRBJ2-7; no clear D gene. Trimming stripped 0 bases from V and 1 base from J, with 8 bases between. This CDR3 region has 14 residues. Germline assignment: CDR1 SGHRS and CDR2 YFSETQ. The chain's CDR3 is CASSLALQSYEQYF. The CDR3, as DNA: TGCGCCAGCAGCTTGGCCTTGCAGTCCTACGAGCAGTACTTC.

The sample holds a few counts of this clone. The same CDR3 also results from other DNA sequences found in this sample. This chain links TRBV18 with TRBJ2-7; the D gene could be TRBD1 or TRBD2 (5 bases each). The CDR3 loop spans 13 amino acids. V lost 8 bases to trimming and J lost 0 bases, with 11 bases between them. CDR1 is KGHSH, CDR2 LQKENI, per germline. The CDR3 is CASVRDGSYEQYF. CDR3 DNA: TGTGCCAGCGTCCGGGACGGCTCCTACGAGCAGTACTTC.

The sample holds a few counts of this clone. The J gene is TRBJ2-7, the V gene TRBV28; 7 bases agree with TRBD1. The germline gives CDR1 MDHEN, CDR2 SYDVKM. The CDR3 totals 14 residues. The V gene end was trimmed by 7 bases and the J gene end by 0 bases; junction bases not matched to a gene: 6. The CDR3 spells CASTSGTASYEQYF. The CDR3 region has the DNA TGTGCCAGCACGTCCGGGACAGCCTCCTACGAGCAGTACTTC.

This chain joins TRBV10-3 and TRBJ2-5; D not certain. The CDR3 is made up of 12 amino acids. Germline values: CDR1 ENHRY, CDR2 SYGVKD. V gave up 2 bases and J gave up 3 bases, with 4 bases separating them. The CDR3 spells CAISEGKETQYF. CDR3 in DNA: TGTGCCATCAGTGAGGGGAAAGAGACCCAGTACTTC.

This clone was seen more than once but under ten times. This chain connects TRBV5-5 to TRBJ1-6, with a tentative D call TRBD1 (5 bases). CDR3 length: 20 residues. Per the germline V gene, CDR1 is SGHKS and CDR2 is YYEKEE (reference sequence). V lost 3 bases and J lost 7, with 29 bases in between. CDR3 region: CASSWGPGQGKGSENSPLHF. CDR3 coding DNA: TGTGCCAGCAGCTGGGGCCCCGGGCAGGGAAAAGGCTCTGAGAATTCACCCCTCCACTTT. Complete variable domain (other parts from reference TRBV5-5 and TRBJ1-6): DAGVTQSPTHLIKTRGQQVTLRCSPISGHKSVSWYQQVLGQGPQFIFQYYEKEERGRGNFPDRFSARQFPNYSSELNVNALLLGDSALYLCASSWGPGQGKGSENSPLHFGNGTRLTVT.

The chain uses TRBV18 and TRBJ2-7, with 7 bases identical to TRBD2. The CDR3 has 15 amino acids. CDR1 and CDR2 (germline): KGHSH, LQKENI. Germline trimming cut 4 bases from V and 1 base from J; bases unmatched to any gene: 7. The CDR3 bases are TGTGCCAGCTCACTAGGGCTAGCGGCTTCCTACGAGCAGTACTTC. It yields the protein CASSLGLAASYEQYF.

In this sample, this clone turned up a few times. The chain couples TRBV29-1 to TRBJ2-3; possible D gene TRBD2, 7 bases. This CDR3 is 15 amino acids long. Germline CDR1 is SQVTM and CDR2 is ANQGSEA. V lost 5 bases to trimming and J lost 0 bases, with 15 bases between them. CDR3 protein: CSVILRGGSTDTQYF. CDR3 nucleotide sequence: TGCAGCGTTATCCTTAGGGGGGGAAGCACAGATACGCAGTATTTT.

The chain has TRBV29-1 and TRBJ2-1, with 8 bases aligning to TRBD2. The V segment lost 4 bases and the J segment 0 bases; nucleotides outside the gene matches: 5. Germline V gives CDR1 SQVTM, CDR2 ANQGSEA. This CDR3 is 15 amino acids long. DNA for the CDR3: TGCAGCGTTGTGGGAGCGGGGGACTCCTACAATGAGCAGTTCTTC. Its protein is CSVVGAGDSYNEQFF.

In regard to this clone: The sample contains more than one DNA sequence encoding this CDR3. The rearrangement joins TRBV9 to TRBJ2-6, with D hard to call. The length of the CDR3 is 15 residues. Trimming removed 0 bases from V and 0 bases from J, with 4 bases in between. Per germline, CDR1 SGDLS and CDR2 YYNGEE. This chain's CDR3 is CASSVVGSGANVLTF. In DNA, the CDR3 is TGTGCCAGCAGCGTAGTAGGCTCTGGGGCCAACGTCCTGACTTTC. The full variable domain, its missing parts supplied by reference TRBV9 and TRBJ2-6, is DSGVTQTPKHLITATGQRVTLRCSPRSGDLSVYWYQQSLDQGLQFLIQYYNGEERAKGNILERFSAQQFPDLHSELNLSSLELGDSALYFCASSVVGSGANVLTFGAGSRLTVL.

The chain uses TRBV11-2 and TRBJ2-2, with 7 bases matching TRBD1. V lost 4 bases and J lost 4; bases outside the gene matches: 6. The germline V gene has CDR1 SGHAT and CDR2 FQNNGV. The CDR3 has 15 amino acids. The CDR3 sequence is CASSSQGSRTGELFF. CDR3 coding DNA: TGTGCCAGCAGCTCACAGGGGTCGCGCACCGGGGAGCTGTTTTTT. Variable domain in full (rest from reference TRBV11-2 and TRBJ2-2): EAGVAQSPRYKIIEKRQSVAFWCNPISGHATLYWYQQILGQGPKLLIQFQNNGVVDDSQLPKDRFSAERLKGVDSTLKIQPAKLEDSAVYLCASSSQGSRTGELFFGEGSRLTVL.

This clone was detected a few times. V is TRBV7-6 and J is TRBJ2-1; D not certain. Trimming took off 2 bases at V and 0 bases at J, with 8 bases between the two ends. The CDR3 runs 15 residues. CDR1 SGHVS and CDR2 FNYEAQ come from the germline V gene. DNA for the CDR3: TGTGCCAGCAGCTTATACGCTAGCTCCTACAATGAGCAGTTCTTC. It encodes CASSLYASSYNEQFF.

This clone was seen only a few times. The chain uses TRBV7-2 and TRBJ2-7; 16 bases fit TRBD2. V lost 0 bases to trimming and J lost 4 bases; unmatched junction nucleotides: 0. The CDR3 sequence is 16 residues long. Per the germline V gene, CDR1 is SGHTA and CDR2 is FQGNSA. The CDR3 spells CASSLAGLAGGYEQYF. The CDR3 coding sequence is TGTGCCAGCAGCTTAGCGGGACTAGCGGGAGGGTACGAGCAGTACTTC.

This clone was seen a handful of times. The gene calls are TRBV2 and TRBJ2-7, with D uncertain. This CDR3 comprises 12 residues. V gave up 5 bases and J gave up 2 bases, with 7 bases separating them. Per germline, CDR1 SNHLY and CDR2 FYNNEI. The CDR3: CASSRITYEQYF. CDR3 coding DNA: TGTGCCAGCAGTCGCATTACCTACGAGCAGTACTTC.

This clone has just one count. The CDR3 region is CASSLEGRKADTQYF. In nucleotides, the CDR3 is TGTGCCAGCAGCTTAGAGGGAAGAAAGGCGGATACGCAGTATTTT. V gene TRBV7-6 combines with J gene TRBJ2-3, with D unclear. The germline V gene encodes CDR1 SGHVS and CDR2 FNYEAQ. This CDR3 spans 15 amino acids. V was trimmed by 1 base and J by 6 bases, leaving 14 bases between them.